This T cell receptor beta chain was profiled in a study of blood T cells in healthy people across ages. Study findings and constraints: For the donors, CMV status was unknown and possibly confounded expanded clonotype changes.

A second PCR, run for about 7 to 11 cycles, used a sample-barcoded 5' primer plus a J-beta primer mix. TCRdb reprocessed the 5' RACE reads via MiXCR and lists one record per CDR3 protein. The table includes approximately 1.5 million distinct CDR3 sequences, about 31% detected once. This CDR3 has 15 amino acids. CDR1 and CDR2 from the germline V gene are MDHEN and SYDVKM. V lost 3 bases and J lost 0, with 12 bases in between. Ranging in age from roughly 6 to 100, the donors were healthy Caucasian individuals from Russia. Per-sample yields of isolated PBMCs were at least 6.5 million. As to this clonotype: Its antigen is undetermined.

The sequence was obtained from a woman younger than 45 in good health. The sequenced sample consisted of blood. The chain combines TRBV28 with TRBJ2-7; tentative D call: TRBD1 (5 bases). The CDR3 sequence is CASSFRQTLSYEQYF. CDR3 DNA sequence: TGTGCCAGCAGTTTCCGACAGACCCTCTCCTACGAGCAGTACTTC.